The rows below give T cell receptor beta chains drawn from one sample of a study of T cell responses to AZD1222 COVID-19 vaccine. The protocol was immunoSEQ multiplex PCR, while the TCRdb copy is restricted to in-frame clones and leaves out a portion. The data hold 100,000 to 150,000 clones, with 94% observed a single time. The sample was peripheral blood, taken on day 0 of AZD1222 vaccination. Receptor source: an adult in good health. Both conserved end residues are part of each CDR3. Fields, in order: D gene, clone size, J gene, V gene, CDR3 DNA, CDR3 protein. D genes are given only for firm matches. Clone sizes are given selectively: once, few, many, or a class where the clone is expanded.

d_gene: NA
abundance: NA
j_gene: TRBJ1-3
v_gene: TRBV18
CDR3nt: TGTGCCAGCCGACAGAACTCTGGAAACACCATATATTTT
CDR3aa: CASRQNSGNTIYF

d_gene: TRBD1
abundance: NA
j_gene: TRBJ1-5
v_gene: TRBV7-9
CDR3nt: TGTGCCAGCAGTCAGACAGGGGGCGCTTCTGGCAATCAGCCCCAGCATTTT
CDR3aa: CASSQTGGASGNQPQHF

d_gene: NA
abundance: few
j_gene: TRBJ2-2
v_gene: TRBV19
CDR3nt: TGTGCCAGTAGTAGGGGGACGACTTACACCGGGGAGCTGTTTTTT
CDR3aa: CASSRGTTYTGELFF

d_gene: NA
abundance: NA
j_gene: TRBJ2-1
v_gene: TRBV6-5
CDR3nt: TGTGCCACCGGACTCTCGTCGCTCAATGAGCAGTTCTTC
CDR3aa: CATGLSSLNEQFF

d_gene: NA
abundance: NA
j_gene: TRBJ1-1
v_gene: TRBV7-9
CDR3nt: TGTGCCAGCAGCCGTCGAGGGAGTACGACGGAAGCTTTCTTT
CDR3aa: CASSRRGSTTEAFF

d_gene: TRBD1
abundance: NA
j_gene: TRBJ2-5
v_gene: TRBV2
CDR3nt: TGTGCCAGCAGTGATGCCAGGGGGCAAGAGACCCAGTACTTC
CDR3aa: CASSDARGQETQYF

d_gene: NA
abundance: NA
j_gene: TRBJ2-7
v_gene: TRBV3-1/TRBV3-2
CDR3nt: TGTGCCAGCAGCCAGACTCCGGGACACAACTCCTACGAGCAGTACTTC
CDR3aa: CASSQTPGHNSYEQYF

d_gene: TRBD1
abundance: NA
j_gene: TRBJ1-6
v_gene: TRBV6-5
CDR3nt: TGTGCCAGCAGCCGGGACAGATACAATTCACCCCTCCACTTT
CDR3aa: CASSRDRYNSPLHF

d_gene: TRBD2
abundance: once
j_gene: TRBJ2-3
v_gene: TRBV7-8
CDR3nt: TGTGCCAGCAGCGGTCCGGGAGGGCCAGGAGATACGCAGTATTTT
CDR3aa: CASSGPGGPGDTQYF

d_gene: NA
abundance: NA
j_gene: TRBJ2-3
v_gene: TRBV19
CDR3nt: TGTGCCAGTAGTATAGCCCCCCAGAGGAGCGGGCGCGCAGATACGCAGTATTTT
CDR3aa: CASSIAPQRSGRADTQYF

d_gene: TRBD2
abundance: NA
j_gene: TRBJ2-3
v_gene: TRBV27
CDR3nt: TGTGCCAGCAGTCCCCCTCCCGGACTAGCGGGAGGTTTGGGGGCCACAGATACGCAGTATTTT
CDR3aa: CASSPPPGLAGGLGATDTQYF

d_gene: NA
abundance: NA
j_gene: TRBJ1-2
v_gene: TRBV7-9
CDR3nt: TGTGCCAGCAGCTTGACCGGGACCGGGGGAGGCTACACCTTC
CDR3aa: CASSLTGTGGGYTF

d_gene: NA
abundance: NA
j_gene: TRBJ2-3
v_gene: TRBV6-2/TRBV6-3
CDR3nt: TGTGCCAGCAGTACCGGGCCGTGGCTTCATTTT
CDR3aa: CASSTGPWLHF

d_gene: TRBD2
abundance: NA
j_gene: TRBJ2-5
v_gene: TRBV4-2
CDR3nt: TGTGCCAGCAGCCAAGATAGCGGGAGGGCCTTCCAGTACTTC
CDR3aa: CASSQDSGRAFQYF

d_gene: NA
abundance: NA
j_gene: TRBJ2-1
v_gene: TRBV6-5
CDR3nt: TGTGCCAGCAGCCTACATATATACAATGAGCAGTTCTTC
CDR3aa: CASSLHIYNEQFF

d_gene: NA
abundance: NA
j_gene: TRBJ1-5
v_gene: TRBV5-1
CDR3nt: TGCGCCAGCAGCTTGGCGATTAGACCGTCCACGGGTCATAGCAATCAGCCCCAGCATTTT
CDR3aa: CASSLAIRPSTGHSNQPQHF

d_gene: TRBD1
abundance: once
j_gene: TRBJ1-1
v_gene: TRBV4-3
CDR3nt: TGCGCCAGCAGCCCCGGGACAGCCTTCCGAGGGGAAGCTTTCTTT
CDR3aa: CASSPGTAFRGEAFF

d_gene: NA
abundance: NA
j_gene: TRBJ2-5
v_gene: TRBV28
CDR3nt: TGTGCCAGCACCCCCGGATTAGGGGCTCAAGAGACCCAGTACTTC
CDR3aa: CASTPGLGAQETQYF

d_gene: TRBD2
abundance: NA
j_gene: TRBJ2-1
v_gene: TRBV28
CDR3nt: TGTGCCAGCCTGACGGGAGGGCCTCAGGGTGAGCAGTTCTTC
CDR3aa: CASLTGGPQGEQFF

d_gene: NA
abundance: NA
j_gene: TRBJ2-7
v_gene: TRBV7-9
CDR3nt: TGTGCCAGCACCAGCTCCTACGAGCAGTACTTC
CDR3aa: CASTSSYEQYF

d_gene: TRBD2
abundance: NA
j_gene: TRBJ2-1
v_gene: TRBV5-1
CDR3nt: TGCGCCAGCAGCTTGGGAGGGGGATGGACTAGCGGGAGTGTGTACAATGAGCAGTTCTTC
CDR3aa: CASSLGGGWTSGSVYNEQFF

d_gene: NA
abundance: NA
j_gene: TRBJ2-3
v_gene: TRBV7-2
CDR3nt: TGTGCCAGCAGCTCTAACACAGGGTACACAGATACGCAGTATTTT
CDR3aa: CASSSNTGYTDTQYF

d_gene: TRBD2
abundance: NA
j_gene: TRBJ2-7
v_gene: TRBV6-2/TRBV6-3
CDR3nt: TGTGCCAGCAGTTACTCGAAGCGGGAGGGCCTTAGAGAGCAGTACTTC
CDR3aa: CASSYSKREGLREQYF

d_gene: NA
abundance: NA
j_gene: TRBJ1-1
v_gene: TRBV10-1
CDR3nt: TGCGCCAGCAGTGAGACGGAGGTGAACACTGAAGCTTTCTTT
CDR3aa: CASSETEVNTEAFF

d_gene: TRBD1
abundance: once
j_gene: TRBJ1-2
v_gene: TRBV29-1
CDR3nt: TGCAGCGTTTCGACAGGGCCCGACTATGGCTACACCTTC
CDR3aa: CSVSTGPDYGYTF

d_gene: NA
abundance: NA
j_gene: TRBJ2-1
v_gene: TRBV4-3
CDR3nt: TGCGCCAGCAGCCAAGTTTGGAAGCGACCCTACAATGAGCAGTTCTTC
CDR3aa: CASSQVWKRPYNEQFF

d_gene: TRBD2
abundance: NA
j_gene: TRBJ2-7
v_gene: TRBV10-1
CDR3nt: TGCGCCAGCAGTCATCTAGCGGGAGACCCCTACGAGCAGTACTTC
CDR3aa: CASSHLAGDPYEQYF

d_gene: NA
abundance: NA
j_gene: TRBJ2-7
v_gene: TRBV11-2
CDR3nt: TGTGCCAGCAGCCCCTTTGTTAGCTCCTACGAGCAGTACTTC
CDR3aa: CASSPFVSSYEQYF

d_gene: NA
abundance: NA
j_gene: TRBJ2-3
v_gene: TRBV5-8
CDR3nt: TGTGCCAGCAGGGTGCCGGAGGGCCGAGGAACAGATACGCAGTATTTT
CDR3aa: CASRVPEGRGTDTQYF

d_gene: TRBD1
abundance: NA
j_gene: TRBJ2-1
v_gene: TRBV29-1
CDR3nt: TGCAGCGTTGAAGGGGACAGCGCTGGGGACAATGAGCAGTTCTTC
CDR3aa: CSVEGDSAGDNEQFF

d_gene: NA
abundance: NA
j_gene: TRBJ1-1
v_gene: TRBV5-6
CDR3nt: TGTGCCAGCAGCTTGCTTGGCCCAGGGGCTAACACTGAAGCTTTCTTT
CDR3aa: CASSLLGPGANTEAFF

d_gene: TRBD1
abundance: NA
j_gene: TRBJ1-2
v_gene: TRBV28
CDR3nt: TGTGCCAGCTCGGGCGGGACAGGACTATATGGCTACACCTTC
CDR3aa: CASSGGTGLYGYTF

d_gene: TRBD2
abundance: NA
j_gene: TRBJ2-5
v_gene: TRBV5-4
CDR3nt: TGTGCCAGCAGCTGGACTAGCGGAGTTGTGGAGACCCAGTACTTC
CDR3aa: CASSWTSGVVETQYF

d_gene: TRBD2
abundance: NA
j_gene: TRBJ2-5
v_gene: TRBV9
CDR3nt: TGTGCCAGCAGCGTAGATAGGGAGGGCCTTTACTTC
CDR3aa: CASSVDREGLYF

d_gene: NA
abundance: NA
j_gene: TRBJ1-2
v_gene: TRBV2
CDR3nt: TGTGCCAGCAGTAAATACCCAATGGGAGAAAACTATGGCTACACCTTC
CDR3aa: CASSKYPMGENYGYTF

d_gene: TRBD2
abundance: NA
j_gene: TRBJ2-7
v_gene: TRBV5-1
CDR3nt: TGCGCCAGCAGCTTAAGCGGGAGGGCCGGCGAGCAGTACTTC
CDR3aa: CASSLSGRAGEQYF

d_gene: TRBD1
abundance: NA
j_gene: TRBJ2-7
v_gene: TRBV2
CDR3nt: TGTGCCAGCAGGGGGACAGGGGGATCCTACGAGCAGTACTTC
CDR3aa: CASRGTGGSYEQYF

d_gene: NA
abundance: once
j_gene: TRBJ2-2
v_gene: TRBV27
CDR3nt: TGTGCCAGCAGCCGAGGGGCCGGGGAGCTGTTTTTT
CDR3aa: CASSRGAGELFF

d_gene: NA
abundance: NA
j_gene: TRBJ2-4
v_gene: TRBV19
CDR3nt: TGTGCCAGTAGTAGCGAGGGTGTCGGGGAGGAGAACATTCAGTACTTC
CDR3aa: CASSSEGVGEENIQYF

d_gene: NA
abundance: once
j_gene: TRBJ1-6
v_gene: TRBV5-1
CDR3nt: TGCGCCAGCAGCTTGGGCGGTTACCTGAGCTCCTATAATTCACCCCTCCACTTT
CDR3aa: CASSLGGYLSSYNSPLHF

d_gene: NA
abundance: NA
j_gene: TRBJ1-4
v_gene: TRBV6-1
CDR3nt: TGTGCCAGCAGTGAATTGGGTTCCACTAATGAAAAACTGTTTTTT
CDR3aa: CASSELGSTNEKLFF

d_gene: TRBD1
abundance: NA
j_gene: TRBJ1-1
v_gene: TRBV6-2/TRBV6-3
CDR3nt: TGTGCCAGCAGTAGACAGGGGTACACTGAAGCTTTCTTT
CDR3aa: CASSRQGYTEAFF

d_gene: NA
abundance: NA
j_gene: TRBJ1-2
v_gene: TRBV10-3
CDR3nt: TGTGCCATCAGTGGGGCAGCTACTAACTATGGCTACACCTTC
CDR3aa: CAISGAATNYGYTF

d_gene: TRBD1
abundance: NA
j_gene: TRBJ1-2
v_gene: TRBV9
CDR3nt: TGTGCCAGCAGCGTCACAGGGGGTGGCTATGGCTACACCTTC
CDR3aa: CASSVTGGGYGYTF

d_gene: TRBD1
abundance: many
j_gene: TRBJ1-3
v_gene: TRBV4-3
CDR3nt: TGCGCCAGCAGCCAACTGCCGGGACAGGGTGGAAACACCATATATTTT
CDR3aa: CASSQLPGQGGNTIYF

d_gene: NA
abundance: NA
j_gene: TRBJ1-1
v_gene: TRBV5-1
CDR3nt: TGCGCCAGCAGCTGGGGCCATCGGAACACTGAAGCTTTCTTT
CDR3aa: CASSWGHRNTEAFF

d_gene: TRBD1
abundance: NA
j_gene: TRBJ1-1
v_gene: TRBV5-1
CDR3nt: TGCGCCAGCAGCTTGACTACAGGGGGCACTGAAGCTTTCTTT
CDR3aa: CASSLTTGGTEAFF

d_gene: NA
abundance: NA
j_gene: TRBJ2-1
v_gene: TRBV10-3
CDR3nt: TGTGCCATCAAGGGGGCAGCGGGAGAGGTTTTCAATGAGCAGTTCTTC
CDR3aa: CAIKGAAGEVFNEQFF

d_gene: NA
abundance: NA
j_gene: TRBJ2-7
v_gene: TRBV11-2
CDR3nt: TGTGCCAGCAGCCCAAGATCGGTGCGGGTTTCCGAGCAGTACTTC
CDR3aa: CASSPRSVRVSEQYF

d_gene: TRBD1
abundance: once
j_gene: TRBJ1-4
v_gene: TRBV30
CDR3nt: TGTGCCTGGAGTGCCGGGACAGGGGTTGAAAAACTGTTTTTT
CDR3aa: CAWSAGTGVEKLFF

d_gene: NA
abundance: NA
j_gene: TRBJ2-7
v_gene: TRBV7-8
CDR3nt: TGTGCCAGCAGCTTAGTCTACGAGCAGTACTTC
CDR3aa: CASSLVYEQYF

d_gene: TRBD2
abundance: NA
j_gene: TRBJ2-2
v_gene: TRBV7-8
CDR3nt: TGTGCCAGCAGGCCGACTAGCGGGAGGCTAAACACCGGGGAGCTGTTTTTT
CDR3aa: CASRPTSGRLNTGELFF

d_gene: TRBD1
abundance: NA
j_gene: TRBJ2-2
v_gene: TRBV28
CDR3nt: TGTGCCAGCATAGATGGGACAGTGAACACCGGGGAGCTGTTTTTT
CDR3aa: CASIDGTVNTGELFF

d_gene: NA
abundance: NA
j_gene: TRBJ1-2
v_gene: TRBV30
CDR3nt: TGTGCCTGGACAGGGAGTAACTATGGCTACACCTTC
CDR3aa: CAWTGSNYGYTF

d_gene: NA
abundance: NA
j_gene: TRBJ2-3
v_gene: TRBV4-1
CDR3nt: TGCGCCAGCAGCCAAGACGAAGGGCTTTTGGATACGCAGTATTTT
CDR3aa: CASSQDEGLLDTQYF

d_gene: NA
abundance: NA
j_gene: TRBJ2-3
v_gene: TRBV11-1
CDR3nt: TGTGCCTGCCGTGAGGGACCAGATACGCAGTATTTT
CDR3aa: CACREGPDTQYF

d_gene: TRBD2
abundance: NA
j_gene: TRBJ2-2
v_gene: TRBV6-2/TRBV6-3
CDR3nt: TGTGCCAGCAGTATCCAGCGGGAGTACACCGGGGAGCTGTTTTTT
CDR3aa: CASSIQREYTGELFF